A single sample is the source of the 10 T cell receptor beta chains below, sequenced in a study of T cells in Graves' hyperthyroidism and ophthalmopathy. RNA transcripts were the template for amplifying TCR beta CDR3 regions. A first-round RT-PCR of the TCR CDR3 used the HTBI primer set. TCRdb ran MiXCR on the multiplex PCR reads and lists one entry per CDR3 protein. The repertoire holds approximately 520,000 distinct CDR3 sequences, with 20% as singletons. The sequenced material came from blood. These receptors all come from a man aged 18 to 30 with Graves' hyperthyroidism.

Ten or more counts support this clonotype. The DNA of the CDR3 is TGTGCCAGCAGGGGGACAGTCAGGGCCGGTCAGCCCCAGCATTTT. This codes for CASRGTVRAGQPQHF. The chain combines TRBV28 with TRBJ1-5; 7 bases map to TRBD1. This CDR3 has 15 residues. In germline, CDR1 is MDHEN, CDR2 SYDVKM. Trimming at V came to 6 bases and at J to 6 bases, leaving 11 bases not matched to a gene.

This clonotype was counted many times. This sequence joins TRBV7-9 and TRBJ1-1; D is possibly TRBD1 (6 bases). The CDR3 has 12 residues. The ends were cut back, 1 base at V and 11 bases at J, with 11 bases in the middle. The V gene's germline CDR1 is SEHNR and CDR2 FQNEAQ (reference sequence). The CDR3: CASSLDAGDAFF. CDR3 nucleotides: TGTGCCAGCAGCTTAGATGCAGGGGATGCTTTCTTT.

This clonotype was counted many times. This chain connects TRBV12-3 or TRBV12-4 to TRBJ1-1; D ambiguous. There are 12 residues in the CDR3. V lost 6 bases and J lost 1, with 6 bases in between. In DNA, the CDR3 is TGTGCCAGCAGATTATGGAACACTGAAGCTTTCTTT. Encoded protein: CASRLWNTEAFF.

There are many counts of this clonotype. V is TRBV4-1 and J is TRBJ1-5; D remains unclear. Germline V gives CDR1 MGHRA, CDR2 YSYEKL. This CDR3 is built from 15 residues. V lost 0 bases, J lost 4 bases, and 10 bases lay in between. The CDR3 DNA is TGCGCCAGCAGCCAAGATTTCCGGAAGAATCAGCCCCAGCATTTT. Amino acids: CASSQDFRKNQPQHF.

This clonotype was seen repeatedly, ten times or more. The chain recombines TRBV27 with TRBJ1-1; possibly TRBD1 for D (6 bases). This CDR3 has 14 residues. V lost 4 bases and J 0 bases, leaving 9 bases between the germline ends. Germline V CDR1 and CDR2: MNHEY, SMNVEV (reference sequence). The DNA of the CDR3 is TGTGCCAGCAGTTGGGGGGCGATGAACACTGAAGCTTTCTTT. It specifies CASSWGAMNTEAFF.

The chain combines TRBV20-1 with TRBJ2-7; perhaps TRBD1 as D (6 bases). The CDR3 runs 12 residues. Between the trimmed V and J ends, which lost 8 bases and 1 base, there was a span of 12 bases. From germline, CDR1 is DFQATT and CDR2 SNEGSKA (reference sequence). For the CDR3, the DNA is TGCAGTCCCCGGGACACTTCCTACGAGCAGTACTTC. Its protein is CSPRDTSYEQYF.

This chain uses TRBV2 with TRBJ2-7; D unclear. V was shortened by 6 bases and J by 4 bases, with 13 bases between the two germline ends. The CDR3 runs 13 residues. Germline V gives CDR1 SNHLY, CDR2 FYNNEI. This CDR3 is CASREILFYEQYF. The CDR3 bases are TGTGCCAGCAGGGAGATACTCTTTTACGAGCAGTACTTC.

This clonotype has at least ten counts. The chain employs TRBV12-3 or TRBV12-4 and TRBJ1-6, with D perhaps matching TRBD1 (5 bases). The CDR3 runs 14 residues. V dropped 5 bases and J dropped 8 bases, with 13 bases sitting between them. As DNA, the CDR3 is TGTGCCAGCAGTGGCCAGGGCTCTTATTCACCCCTCCACTTT. It yields the protein CASSGQGSYSPLHF.

CDR3: CASRLKVGGYEQYF. The CDR3 DNA reads TGTGCCAGCAGGCTGAAGGTGGGGGGCTACGAGCAGTACTTC. The V call is TRBV27, the J call TRBJ2-7; TRBD2 is a possible D gene (6 bases). Germline V gene data show CDR1 as MNHEY and CDR2 as SMNVEV (reference sequence). The CDR3 is made up of 14 amino acids. V was shortened by 6 bases and J by 3 bases, with 15 bases between the two germline ends.

Concerning this clonotype: Given a much more abundant clone one base away, this may be a read error. The gene calls are TRBV27 and TRBJ2-7, with 9 bases aligning to TRBD1. V lost 5 bases to trimming and J lost 4 bases; unmatched junction nucleotides: 9. This CDR3 has 15 residues. CDR1 is MNHEY and CDR2 is SMNVEV in the germline V gene (reference sequence). In DNA, the CDR3 is TGTGCCAGCAGTACCAGACGACAGGGGGGTTACGAGCAGTACTTC. Protein product: CASSTRRQGGYEQYF.